This T cell receptor beta chain originates from a study of blood T cell repertoires in COVID-19. The CDR3 runs 14 residues. The germline V gene encodes CDR1 SGHKS and CDR2 YYEKEE (reference sequence). V lost 4 bases and J lost 4, with 12 bases in between. Under the authors' procedure: Nucleated cell number was recorded as an estimate derived from reference gene primer amplification. TCRdb's table, derived via immunoSEQ multiplex PCR, lists solely in-frame clones and lacks some. Clone size and V and J calls were adopted from that table, with D and trimming inferred from the DNA. The sample lists roughly 150,000 clones, 78% occurring once.

This rearrangement joins TRBV5-5 to TRBJ2-1; D might be TRBD2 (6 bases). Sequencing was done on a sample of peripheral blood. The TCR sequence derives from a woman of 80 years or more with acute or convalescent COVID-19. The CDR3 here is CASSPLGGYNEQFF. CDR3 bases: TGTGCCAGCAGCCCCCTCGGGGGATACAATGAGCAGTTCTTC.